Each of the 9 T cell receptor beta chains below was sequenced from the same sample in a study of blood T cell repertoires in COVID-19. Assay used: immunoSEQ multiplex PCR; TCRdb lists only in-frame clones, some missing. The repertoire holds about 110,000 clones, about 88% seen once, with 2.4% in the top ten. Sequenced: peripheral blood. These receptors came from a human donor in a cohort sampled during active COVID-19.

The CDR3 DNA sequence: TGTGGGACCGGGACAGGGGGGAACGAGCAGTACTTC. It yields the protein CGTGTGGNEQYF. The rearrangement uses TRBV27 and TRBJ2-7, with TRBD1 matching 11 bases. This CDR3 is built from 12 residues. Germline V gives CDR1 MNHEY, CDR2 SMNVEV (reference sequence).

The gene calls are TRBV19 and TRBJ2-3; 12 bases fit TRBD2. V dropped 4 bases and J dropped 0; count of bases not matched to a gene: 8. The CDR3 loop spans 18 amino acids. Germline values: CDR1 LNHDA, CDR2 SQIVND (reference sequence). The CDR3 DNA reads TGTGCCAGTAGTAGAGGGAGAACTAGCGGGAGGAGCACAGATACGCAGTATTTT. Protein: CASSRGRTSGRSTDTQYF.

The rearrangement uses TRBV29-1 and TRBJ2-3; 7 positions agree with TRBD1. CDR1 and CDR2 (germline): SQVTM, ANQGSEA. Unmatched junction bases numbered 12, after V lost 4 bases and J lost 2 bases. The CDR3 runs to 16 residues. CDR3 region: CSVGQGTSDPTDTQYF. CDR3 sequence (DNA): TGCAGCGTTGGACAGGGTACTTCGGATCCCACAGATACGCAGTATTTT.

The DNA of the CDR3 is TGTGCCAGCAGCGCGGGGAGGACAGATACGCAGTATTTT. Residues: CASSAGRTDTQYF. The chain combines TRBV9 with TRBJ2-3; the D gene is possibly TRBD2 (6 bases). Germline CDR1 and CDR2: SGDLS and YYNGEE. CDR3 length: 13 amino acids. The V and J ends lost 3 bases and 3 bases respectively, with 8 bases between them.

The chain recombines TRBV19 with TRBJ2-5; the match to TRBD2 covers 11 bases. Germline loops: CDR1 LNHDA, CDR2 SQIVND (reference sequence). Losses at the gene ends were 2 bases for V and 2 bases for J; bases not matched to a gene: 10. The CDR3 sequence is 18 residues long. The CDR3 bases are TGTGCCAGTAGTATATCCGCTAGCGGGGGGCCCCTACAAGAGACCCAGTACTTC. It translates to CASSISASGGPLQETQYF.

This clone came up once. The CDR3 coding sequence is TGTGCCACCAGCCATACAGGGGGCGCCGGTGAAAAACTGTTTTTT. Residues: CATSHTGGAGEKLFF. The rearrangement joins TRBV15 to TRBJ1-4; 9 nucleotides align to TRBD1. The germline gives CDR1 LNHNV, CDR2 YYDKDF (reference sequence). V lost 5 bases and J lost 7; bases outside the gene matches: 8. The CDR3 consists of 15 residues.

A few counts support this clone. This chain links TRBV3-1 (or the pseudogene TRBV3-2) with TRBJ1-5; tentatively, D is TRBD1 (5 bases). The CDR3 spans 14 residues. With 3 bases removed from V and 5 bases from J, the gap between germline ends came to 11 bases. Germline assignment: CDR1 LGHDT and CDR2 YNNKEL (reference sequence). Written as DNA, the CDR3 is TGTGCCAGCAGCCACGGGCAGGGATATCAGCCCCAGCATTTT. Residues: CASSHGQGYQPQHF.

CDR3 region: CASSRQGEEGQYF. CDR3 coding DNA: TGTGCCAGTAGTCGACAGGGGGAAGAAGGGCAGTACTTC. The V gene is TRBV19, the J gene TRBJ2-7; the match to TRBD1 covers 9 bases. The V segment lost 5 bases and the J segment 9 bases; nucleotides outside the gene matches: 8. This CDR3 is 13 amino acids long. The germline V gene has CDR1 LNHDA and CDR2 SQIVND (reference sequence).

The rearrangement links TRBV5-1 to TRBJ2-7; 9 bases agree with TRBD1. CDR3 size: 14 residues. V lost 4 bases and J lost 5; bases outside the gene matches: 7. The germline CDR1 and CDR2 sequences are SGHRS and YFSETQ. CDR3 in DNA: TGCGCCAGCAGCAGGGGACAGGGAGGCGACGAGCAGTACTTC. Protein sequence: CASSRGQGGDEQYF.